These 8 T cell receptor beta chains originate from one sample sequenced in a study of cytomegalovirus exposure and HLA in healthy donors. The PCR used 60 Vbeta and 13 Jbeta primers. The data were produced by immunoSEQ multiplex PCR, yet TCRdb's version contains in-frame clones alone and is incomplete. The sample has 80,000 to 100,000 clones; around 80% are singletons. The sample comprised PBMCs. The origin of the receptors is a man aged 35-49 years in good health and CMV-seronegative.

The chain joins TRBV7-2 to TRBJ1-4; tentative D call: TRBD1 (6 bases). The CDR3 is 14 residues long. Germline V CDR1 and CDR2: SGHTA, FQGNSA. The V and J ends lost 5 bases and 0 bases respectively, with 7 bases between them. For the CDR3, the DNA is TGTGCCAGCAGCCGGGACACAACTAATGAAAAACTGTTTTTT. Amino acid sequence: CASSRDTTNEKLFF.

V is TRBV6-5 and J is TRBJ2-1; 7 nucleotides align to TRBD1. Trimming removed 4 bases from V and 3 bases from J; junction bases left unmatched: 6. Germline V CDR1 and CDR2: MNHEY, SVGAGI. The length of the CDR3 is 15 residues. The CDR3 region has the DNA TGTGCCAGCAGTTTAGACAGGGTGGGCTACAATGAGCAGTTCTTC. Amino acids: CASSLDRVGYNEQFF.

The chain links TRBV5-1 to TRBJ1-1, with D unresolved. This CDR3 has 14 residues. Trimming took off 0 bases at V and 3 bases at J, with 9 bases between the two ends. From germline, CDR1 is SGHRS and CDR2 YFSETQ. The CDR3 region is CASSLVYRDTEAFF. CDR3 DNA sequence: TGCGCCAGCAGCTTGGTGTACCGGGACACTGAAGCTTTCTTT.

The chain links TRBV7-2 to TRBJ2-4; 8 bases fit TRBD1. Germline trimming cut 3 bases from V and 3 bases from J; bases unmatched to any gene: 4. Germline V CDR1 and CDR2: SGHTA, FQGNSA. The CDR3 has 15 amino acids. The CDR3 DNA sequence: TGTGCCAGCAGCTTGACAGGGGATTTCAAAAACATTCAGTACTTC. Protein product: CASSLTGDFKNIQYF.

The chain couples TRBV4-3 to TRBJ2-7; maybe TRBD1 (6 bases). V was shortened by 1 base and J by 5 bases, with 15 bases between the two germline ends. This CDR3 has 15 amino acids. Germline CDR1 is LGHNA and CDR2 is YSLEER. The DNA of the CDR3 is TGCGCCAGCAGCCAAGGCCCCACAGGGATCCACGAGCAGTACTTC. This translates into CASSQGPTGIHEQYF.

This chain links TRBV18 with TRBJ1-1; perhaps TRBD1 as D (6 bases). CDR1 KGHSH and CDR2 LQKENI come from the germline V gene. V lost 2 bases, J lost 10 bases, and 26 bases lay in between. The CDR3 consists of 17 residues. CDR3 DNA sequence: TGTGCCAGCTCACCAATCTTAAAAATGACAGGAAACCCCCTAGCTTTCTTT. It translates to CASSPILKMTGNPLAFF.

V is TRBV6-5 and J is TRBJ2-7, with 9 positions matching TRBD1. The V and J ends lost 6 bases and 5 bases, in that order; junction bases with no gene match: 11. Germline CDR1 reads MNHEY; CDR2 reads SVGAGI. The CDR3 contains 15 residues. The CDR3 here is CASSAQGTGTHEQYF. In nucleotides, the CDR3 is TGTGCCAGCAGCGCCCAAGGGACAGGGACCCACGAGCAGTACTTC.

The chain combines TRBV5-6 with TRBJ2-7; 9 bases are a match to TRBD1. CDR1 is SGHDT, CDR2 YYEEEE, per germline. With V trimmed by 4 bases and J by 3 bases, 8 bases remained unmatched. The CDR3 spans 15 residues. The CDR3 coding sequence is TGTGCCAGCAGCCTAGGACAGGGGCGATACTACGAGCAGTACTTC. Its translation is CASSLGQGRYYEQYF. The complete variable domain, with remaining parts taken from reference TRBV5-6 and TRBJ2-7, reads DAGVTQSPTHLIKTRGQQVTLRCSPKSGHDTVSWYQQALGQGPQFIFQYYEEEERQRGNFPDRFSGHQFPNYSSELNVNALLLGDSALYLCASSLGQGRYYEQYFGPGTRLTVT.